The clone carrying this T cell receptor beta chain has just a few counts. The antigen is undetermined. The V gene's germline CDR1 is MNHEY and CDR2 SMNVEV (reference sequence). The CDR3 is made up of 13 amino acids. The V and J ends lost 2 bases and 6 bases respectively, with 8 bases between them. This record belongs to a study of T cell repertoires in cytomegalovirus infection. Study results and caveats: Cumulated frequencies of public TCR beta families served to identify carriers of CMV plus the relevant HLA. HLA-C-restricted CMV-specific TCR beta clonotypes were dominant in the ex vivo response.

TCRdb re-derived calls from the reads in MiXCR, one entry per CDR3 protein. This table holds around 89,000 distinct CDR3 sequences, about 29% found once. The TCR originated in a human donor in good health (CMV status not recorded). Some clones in this sample may be carry-over from other donors' samples. The genes are TRBV27 and TRBJ2-1; D remains unclear. The sample in question was CD8+ T cells from cultured PBMCs, obtained from culture after CMV antigen stimulation. The CDR3 is CASSLTFGNEQFF. In nucleotides, the CDR3 is TGTGCCAGCAGTTTAACGTTCGGCAATGAGCAGTTCTTC.